This is a list of T cell receptor beta chains from one sample in a study of CD8+ T cells in alopecia areata. Only in-frame clones appear in the TCRdb table, and some are missing; sequencing was by immunoSEQ multiplex PCR. The sample lists 200,000 to 250,000 clones; over 60% were seen once. The sequenced sample was CD4+ T cells sorted from blood, obtained at week 4, from a patient treated with tofacitinib. Source of these receptors: a human donor with alopecia areata. The CDR3 runs from the conserved cysteine through the conserved F or W. The D gene is left open where the match is weak. Size values are once, few and many counts, or a class for expanded clones, and some rows have none.

D gene: .; clone size: .; V gene: TRBV7-2; J gene: TRBJ1-2; CDR3 protein: CASSLMGLYGYTF; CDR3 DNA: TGTGCCAGCAGCCTGATGGGGCTCTATGGCTACACCTTC
D gene: TRBD1; clone size: .; V gene: TRBV2; J gene: TRBJ2-3; CDR3 protein: CASRSQGFAQYF; CDR3 DNA: TGTGCCAGCAGGTCACAGGGGTTTGCGCAGTATTTT
D gene: TRBD2; clone size: few; V gene: TRBV9; J gene: TRBJ2-3; CDR3 protein: CASSVAASGGLDTQYF; CDR3 DNA: TGTGCCAGCAGCGTAGCGGCTAGCGGGGGGCTGGATACGCAGTATTTT
D gene: .; clone size: .; V gene: TRBV7-2; J gene: TRBJ2-5; CDR3 protein: CASSLGVVETQYF; CDR3 DNA: TGTGCCAGCAGCTTAGGGGTCGTCGAGACCCAGTACTTC
D gene: TRBD1; clone size: .; V gene: TRBV11-1; J gene: TRBJ2-5; CDR3 protein: CASSLQGARETQYF; CDR3 DNA: TGTGCCAGCAGCTTACAGGGGGCGCGGGAGACCCAGTACTTC
D gene: .; clone size: few; V gene: TRBV6-5; J gene: TRBJ1-2; CDR3 protein: CASSLIGDYGYTF; CDR3 DNA: TGTGCCAGCAGCCTCATAGGGGACTATGGCTACACCTTC
D gene: .; clone size: .; V gene: TRBV6-5; J gene: TRBJ2-7; CDR3 protein: CASSPQRRGAYEQYF; CDR3 DNA: TGTGCCAGCAGTCCTCAGCGGCGGGGAGCCTACGAGCAGTACTTC
D gene: TRBD1; clone size: .; V gene: TRBV30; J gene: TRBJ1-6; CDR3 protein: CAWTGQENSPLHF; CDR3 DNA: TGTGCCTGGACCGGACAGGAGAATTCACCCCTCCACTTT
D gene: .; clone size: few; V gene: TRBV12-5; J gene: TRBJ2-1; CDR3 protein: CASAKPGVEQFF; CDR3 DNA: TGTGCTAGTGCCAAACCGGGGGTTGAGCAGTTCTTC
D gene: .; clone size: many; V gene: TRBV2; J gene: TRBJ2-4; CDR3 protein: CASMGPGAEDQYF; CDR3 DNA: TGTGCCAGCATGGGGCCCGGGGCGGAGGATCAGTACTTC
D gene: TRBD1; clone size: few; V gene: TRBV2; J gene: TRBJ2-3; CDR3 protein: CASSAGTGRADTQYF; CDR3 DNA: TGTGCCAGCAGTGCGGGGACAGGGCGGGCAGATACGCAGTATTTT
D gene: .; clone size: .; V gene: TRBV15; J gene: TRBJ2-2; CDR3 protein: CATSRDSELFF; CDR3 DNA: TGTGCCACCAGCAGAGATTCGGAGCTGTTTTTT
D gene: TRBD2; clone size: .; V gene: TRBV5-6; J gene: TRBJ2-3; CDR3 protein: CASSLAAGVLTDTQYF; CDR3 DNA: TGTGCCAGCAGCTTGGCAGCGGGGGTGCTCACAGATACGCAGTATTTT
D gene: .; clone size: .; V gene: TRBV23-1; J gene: TRBJ2-5; CDR3 protein: CASSQSERTDSTLETQYF; CDR3 DNA: TGCGCCAGCAGTCAATCGGAAAGGACTGATTCTACGCTAGAGACCCAGTACTTC
D gene: .; clone size: .; V gene: TRBV7-9; J gene: TRBJ1-2; CDR3 protein: CASSHTAGNYGYTF; CDR3 DNA: TGTGCCAGCAGTCACACAGCAGGGAACTATGGCTACACCTTC
D gene: TRBD1; clone size: .; V gene: TRBV7-8; J gene: TRBJ1-2; CDR3 protein: CASSTGQGAYGYTF; CDR3 DNA: TGTGCCAGCAGCACGGGACAGGGGGCTTATGGCTACACCTTC
D gene: .; clone size: few; V gene: TRBV4-1; J gene: TRBJ2-5; CDR3 protein: CASSPRDLQETQYF; CDR3 DNA: TGCGCCAGCAGCCCCCGGGACTTACAAGAGACCCAGTACTTC
D gene: TRBD2; clone size: once; V gene: TRBV23-1; J gene: TRBJ2-3; CDR3 protein: CASPPGLRGEYF; CDR3 DNA: TGCGCCAGCCCGCCGGGACTCCGGGGGGAGTATTTT
D gene: TRBD1; clone size: few; V gene: TRBV6-6; J gene: TRBJ2-7; CDR3 protein: CASNSPPDRPPYEQYF; CDR3 DNA: TGTGCCAGCAATTCCCCACCGGACAGGCCTCCCTACGAGCAGTACTTC
D gene: .; clone size: .; V gene: TRBV29-1; J gene: TRBJ1-2; CDR3 protein: CSVEESGRGNYGYTF; CDR3 DNA: TGCAGCGTTGAAGAAAGCGGCAGGGGCAACTATGGCTACACCTTC
D gene: .; clone size: .; V gene: TRBV30; J gene: TRBJ2-5; CDR3 protein: CAWSRVETQYF; CDR3 DNA: TGTGCCTGGAGTAGGGTGGAGACCCAGTACTTC
D gene: TRBD1; clone size: .; V gene: TRBV9; J gene: TRBJ1-3; CDR3 protein: CASSFRQGLTSGNTIYF; CDR3 DNA: TGTGCCAGCAGCTTTCGACAGGGACTCACCTCTGGAAACACCATATATTTT
D gene: .; clone size: few; V gene: TRBV10-3; J gene: TRBJ2-3; CDR3 protein: CAISGLGLDTQYF; CDR3 DNA: TGTGCCATCAGTGGTTTGGGCTTAGATACGCAGTATTTT
D gene: TRBD1; clone size: .; V gene: TRBV5-1; J gene: TRBJ2-3; CDR3 protein: CASSLDGQGARDTQYF; CDR3 DNA: TGCGCCAGCAGCTTGGATGGACAGGGGGCCAGAGATACGCAGTATTTT
D gene: TRBD1; clone size: .; V gene: TRBV7-9; J gene: TRBJ2-3; CDR3 protein: CASSLGAGGRDTQYF; CDR3 DNA: TGTGCCAGCAGCTTAGGAGCAGGGGGCCGAGATACGCAGTATTTT
D gene: TRBD1; clone size: .; V gene: TRBV11-2; J gene: TRBJ1-6; CDR3 protein: CASSSGTGGFSPLHF; CDR3 DNA: TGTGCCAGCAGCTCCGGGACAGGGGGTTTTTCACCCCTCCACTTT
D gene: TRBD1; clone size: .; V gene: TRBV10-3; J gene: TRBJ2-6; CDR3 protein: CAISDRGSGANVLTF; CDR3 DNA: TGTGCCATCAGTGACAGGGGGTCTGGGGCCAACGTCCTGACTTTC
D gene: .; clone size: .; V gene: TRBV30; J gene: TRBJ1-2; CDR3 protein: CAWSIGSYGYTF; CDR3 DNA: TGTGCCTGGAGTATCGGATCCTATGGCTACACCTTC
D gene: .; clone size: .; V gene: TRBV4-1; J gene: TRBJ1-5; CDR3 protein: CASSQPSVRVPNQPQHF; CDR3 DNA: TGCGCCAGCAGCCAACCGTCAGTCCGGGTCCCAAATCAGCCCCAGCATTTT
D gene: .; clone size: few; V gene: TRBV5-5; J gene: TRBJ2-5; CDR3 protein: CASSLWGSETQYF; CDR3 DNA: TGTGCCAGCAGCTTGTGGGGCTCGGAGACCCAGTACTTC
D gene: .; clone size: .; V gene: TRBV4-2; J gene: TRBJ1-2; CDR3 protein: CASSQAPSRGGYTF; CDR3 DNA: TGTGCCAGCAGCCAAGCACCTTCCAGGGGCGGCTACACCTTC
D gene: TRBD2; clone size: .; V gene: TRBV4-1; J gene: TRBJ2-1; CDR3 protein: CASSPSGGLEFF; CDR3 DNA: TGCGCCAGCAGCCCGAGCGGGGGGTTGGAGTTCTTC
D gene: TRBD2; clone size: .; V gene: TRBV6-5; J gene: TRBJ2-7; CDR3 protein: CASSFGTSEPYEQYF; CDR3 DNA: TGTGCCAGCAGTTTCGGGACTAGCGAGCCCTACGAGCAGTACTTC
D gene: .; clone size: few; V gene: TRBV7-9; J gene: TRBJ2-5; CDR3 protein: CASNNPQGRAQYF; CDR3 DNA: TGTGCCAGCAACAATCCCCAGGGGCGGGCCCAGTACTTC
D gene: .; clone size: .; V gene: TRBV29-1; J gene: TRBJ1-1; CDR3 protein: CSVQPMNTEAFF; CDR3 DNA: TGCAGCGTTCAACCCATGAACACTGAAGCTTTCTTT
D gene: .; clone size: .; V gene: TRBV7-2; J gene: TRBJ2-1; CDR3 protein: CASGYGLGNEQFF; CDR3 DNA: TGTGCCAGCGGGTACGGGTTAGGCAATGAGCAGTTCTTC
D gene: .; clone size: .; V gene: TRBV5-1; J gene: TRBJ1-1; CDR3 protein: CASSGLRAGTEAFF; CDR3 DNA: TGCGCCAGCAGCGGGTTAAGGGCAGGCACTGAAGCTTTCTTT